The 23 T cell receptor beta chains presented below share a single source sample, sequenced in a study of blood T cell repertoires in COVID-19. Produced via immunoSEQ multiplex PCR; TCRdb's table is partial and in-frame only. This sample has 250,000 to 400,000 clones, with over 75% found just once. The sequenced sample was peripheral blood. These receptors came from a man aged 50 to 60 with active or convalescent COVID-19.

This chain connects TRBV5-1 to TRBJ2-1; TRBD1 might be the D (6 bases). Germline V lookup: CDR1 SGHRS, CDR2 YFSETQ. Trimming stripped 4 bases from V and 9 bases from J, with 14 bases between. CDR3 length: 13 residues. The CDR3 DNA is TGCGCCAGCAGCGGAACAGGGAACAGTGAGCAGTTCTTC. Its translation is CASSGTGNSEQFF.

This clone has just a few counts. The V and J genes are TRBV6-1 and TRBJ2-3; TRBD2 might be the D (6 bases). The germline V and J ends were trimmed by 4 bases and 8 bases, with 22 bases remaining between them. The CDR3 is 16 residues long. Germline V CDR1 and CDR2: MNHNS, SASEGT. In DNA, the CDR3 is TGTGCCAGCAGTGCCCTCGGCGGGGCCGCGCTAGGTACGCAGTATTTT. Translation gives CASSALGGAALGTQYF.

The chain recombines TRBV1 with TRBJ2-7; the table assigns TRBD2, which was not confirmed against the DNA. TRBV1 is termed a pseudogene. The CDR3 extends over 14 amino acids. The CDR3 DNA reads as TGCACCAGCAGCCAAGCGGCGGAAAGCTACGAGCAGTACTTC. Its translation: CTSSQAAESYEQYF.

The V call is TRBV6-5, the J call TRBJ2-3; D is unclear. The V gene lost 6 bases and the J gene lost 4 bases, with 8 bases spanning the gap. The CDR3 spans 12 residues. CDR1 is MNHEY, CDR2 SVGAGI, per germline. CDR3 sequence reads: CASSSTSDTQYF. CDR3 coding DNA: TGTGCCAGCAGCTCCACTTCAGATACGCAGTATTTT.

The rearrangement links TRBV5-1 to TRBJ2-2; D possibly corresponds to TRBD1 (5 bases). The length of the CDR3 is 16 residues. Looked up from germline, CDR1 is SGHRS and CDR2 is YFSETQ. Trimming pared 0 bases from V and 0 bases from J, leaving 9 bases between. The CDR3 sequence is CASSLVAGSNTGELFF. The CDR3 DNA sequence: TGCGCCAGCAGCTTGGTGGCAGGGTCGAACACCGGGGAGCTGTTTTTT.

This clone came up once. The chain couples TRBV9 to TRBJ2-3; TRBD1 might be the D (6 bases). The CDR3 extends over 13 amino acids. The V gene lost 4 bases and the J gene lost 3 bases, with 9 bases spanning the gap. The germline gives CDR1 SGDLS, CDR2 YYNGEE. For the CDR3, the DNA is TGTGCCAGCAGCCTAAGGGGGACAGATACGCAGTATTTT. It codes for CASSLRGTDTQYF.

The chain uses TRBV2 and TRBJ2-5; TRBD2 might be the D (6 bases). This CDR3 contains 14 residues. The V gene lost 1 base and the J gene lost 5 bases, with 11 bases spanning the gap. Germline-derived CDR1 and CDR2 are SNHLY and FYNNEI. The CDR3 region is CASSEVYGGETQYF. For the CDR3, the DNA is TGTGCCAGCAGTGAAGTTTACGGGGGTGAGACCCAGTACTTC.

V and J are TRBV10-2 and TRBJ2-1; 10 bases map to TRBD2. The V and J ends lost 6 bases and 10 bases, in that order; junction bases with no gene match: 9. From germline, CDR1 is WSHSY and CDR2 SAAADI. The CDR3 is made up of 14 amino acids. DNA for the CDR3: TGCGCCAGCAGAGGGCTAGCGGGAGCGGAGGAGCAGTTCTTC. As protein: CASRGLAGAEEQFF.

This clone came up a few times. J is TRBJ1-4 and V is TRBV4-2; 8 nucleotides align to TRBD1. Unmatched junction bases numbered 20, after V lost 4 bases and J lost 4 bases. The length of the CDR3 is 20 residues. Germline lookup yields CDR1 LGHNA and CDR2 YNFKEQ. In DNA form, the CDR3 reads TGTGCCAGCAGCCTTTGGGCCTCGGGACAGGCGGTGGATGGTAATGAAAAACTGTTTTTT. It specifies CASSLWASGQAVDGNEKLFF.

CDR3 region: CASSLASTTDTQYF. The CDR3 DNA is TGTGCCAGCAGCTTAGCTAGTACCACAGATACGCAGTATTTT. This chain links TRBV11-1 with TRBJ2-3; no clear D. Germline V gene sequence: CDR1 SGHAT, CDR2 FQDESV (reference sequence). Trimming shortened V by 0 bases and J by 2 bases, and 6 bases separated the two germline ends. The CDR3 runs 14 residues.

The chain is built from TRBV6-5 and TRBJ1-2; 9 nucleotides align to TRBD1. V was clipped by 8 bases and J by 4 bases; unmatched bases: 11. The germline V gene encodes CDR1 MNHEY and CDR2 SVGAGI. There are 15 residues in the CDR3. CDR3 sequence reads: CASLNFPQGAYGYTF. DNA of the CDR3: TGTGCCAGCCTAAACTTCCCACAGGGGGCCTATGGCTACACCTTC.

This clone was seen only a few times. J is TRBJ2-7 and V is TRBV5-5; D remains unclear. Trimming removed 0 bases from V and 0 bases from J, with 10 bases in between. CDR1 and CDR2 from the germline V gene are SGHKS and YYEKEE (reference sequence). This CDR3 region has 15 residues. CDR3 protein: CASSLVHLSSYEQYF. In nucleotides, the CDR3 is TGTGCCAGCAGCTTGGTTCACCTAAGCTCCTACGAGCAGTACTTC. Full variable domain (outside the CDR3, taken from reference TRBV5-5 and TRBJ2-7): DAGVTQSPTHLIKTRGQQVTLRCSPISGHKSVSWYQQVLGQGPQFIFQYYEKEERGRGNFPDRFSARQFPNYSSELNVNALLLGDSALYLCASSLVHLSSYEQYFGPGTRLTVT.

This sequence joins TRBV6-5 and TRBJ1-6; no firm D call. In germline, CDR1 is MNHEY, CDR2 SVGAGI. The CDR3 consists of 15 residues. The V end lost 8 bases, the J end lost 0 bases, and 11 bases lay between the germline ends. CDR3 coding DNA: TGTGCCAGCGCGGGTCGGAGCTCCTATAATTCACCCCTCCACTTT. Protein sequence: CASAGRSSYNSPLHF.

This clone was observed a handful of times. The rearrangement uses TRBV5-1 and TRBJ1-4, with 10 bases that match TRBD1. From germline, CDR1 is SGHRS and CDR2 YFSETQ. The CDR3 totals 15 residues. V lost 4 bases and J lost 0; bases outside the gene matches: 0. The CDR3 loop reads CASSGQGATNEKLFF. In nucleotides, the CDR3 is TGCGCCAGCAGCGGACAGGGGGCAACTAATGAAAAACTGTTTTTT.

The chain employs TRBV11-3 and TRBJ2-7, with D possibly being TRBD1 (6 bases). The V gene lost 1 base and the J gene lost 4 bases, with 14 bases spanning the gap. Germline CDR1 reads SGHNT; CDR2 reads YENEEA. The CDR3 is 15 amino acids. The CDR3: CASSLGRQGLYEQYF. In nucleotides, the CDR3 is TGTGCCAGCAGCTTAGGTCGTCAGGGGTTGTACGAGCAGTACTTC.

The CDR3 sequence is CASSESRVAETQYF. The CDR3 nucleotides are TGTGCCAGCAGTGAATCCCGGGTTGCTGAGACCCAGTACTTC. The chain joins TRBV2 to TRBJ2-5; D remains unclear. The CDR3 runs 14 residues. Germline V gives CDR1 SNHLY, CDR2 FYNNEI. V was clipped by 2 bases and J by 5 bases, with 12 bases between them.

CDR3 sequence reads: CASSQGRTGSYEQYF. The CDR3 DNA reads as TGTGCCAGCAGCCAAGGGCGGACTGGGTCCTACGAGCAGTACTTC. The V and J genes are TRBV3-1 (or the pseudogene TRBV3-2) and TRBJ2-7, with D perhaps TRBD2 (5 bases). This CDR3 contains 15 residues. Trimming shortened V by 1 base and J by 1 base, and 11 bases separated the two germline ends. Germline V gives CDR1 LGHDT, CDR2 YNNKEL (reference sequence).

The chain combines TRBV7-9 with TRBJ1-1; no firm D call. This CDR3 contains 13 residues. V lost 8 bases to trimming and J lost 7 bases, with 17 bases between them. Looked up from germline, CDR1 is SEHNR and CDR2 is FQNEAQ (reference sequence). In DNA, the CDR3 is TGTGCCAGCGTTCAGCGGTCCCAGAATGAAGCTTTCTTT. It codes for CASVQRSQNEAFF.

The rearrangement uses TRBV18 and TRBJ1-3; D is uncertain. Germline loops: CDR1 KGHSH, CDR2 LQKENI. Trimming pared 4 bases from V and 0 bases from J, leaving 10 bases between. The CDR3 is 15 residues long. CDR3 bases: TGTGCCAGCTCACTCACAACGCTCTCTGGAAACACCATATATTTT. It yields the protein CASSLTTLSGNTIYF.

The V call is TRBV28, the J call TRBJ1-2; 7 bases align to TRBD1. This CDR3 is built from 13 residues. V was clipped by 6 bases and J by 3 bases; unmatched bases: 4. Germline V gene sequence: CDR1 MDHEN, CDR2 SYDVKM. The CDR3: CASRQGPHYGYTF. The CDR3 DNA follows: TGTGCCAGCAGACAGGGGCCTCACTATGGCTACACCTTC.

The J gene is TRBJ1-2, the V gene TRBV27, with a tentative D call TRBD1 (6 bases). The germline V and J ends were trimmed by 5 bases and 7 bases, with 23 bases remaining between them. CDR1 is MNHEY and CDR2 is SMNVEV in the germline V gene (reference sequence). The CDR3 totals 16 residues. The CDR3 bases are TGTGCCAGCAGTCCCGTTCTGACAGGCCTTCTAGGTGGCTACACCTTC. Translation gives CASSPVLTGLLGGYTF.

V usage is TRBV29-1 and J usage is TRBJ2-5; 12 bases fit TRBD2. V lost 7 bases and J lost 2; bases outside the gene matches: 5. The CDR3 runs to 14 residues. Looked up from germline, CDR1 is SQVTM and CDR2 is ANQGSEA. CDR3 region: CSGETSGGQETQYF. CDR3 DNA: TGCAGCGGCGAGACTAGCGGGGGACAAGAGACCCAGTACTTC.

CDR3 nucleotides: TGCGCCAGCAGCTTCCGACTAGCGGGAGAGTTCACTGAGCAGTTCTTC. This sequence encodes CASSFRLAGEFTEQFF. V and J are TRBV5-1 and TRBJ2-1; 12 bases are a match to TRBD2. The CDR3 totals 16 residues. J lost 9 bases, V lost 2 bases, and 9 bases had no gene match. CDR1 and CDR2 from the germline V gene are SGHRS and YFSETQ.